These 2 T cell receptor beta chains originate from one sample sequenced in a study of blood T cell repertoires in COVID-19. Using immunoSEQ multiplex PCR, the repertoire was profiled, and TCRdb retains in-frame clones only, with some absent. This repertoire shows some 520,000 clones, roughly 89% found once; its top ten account for 0.7% to 1%. The sequenced sample consisted of peripheral blood. The receptors here all came from a man in his late teens or twenties with COVID-19, enrolled during active disease.

The V and J genes are TRBV6-2 or TRBV6-3 and TRBJ2-1; the D is unclear. CDR1 is MNHEY and CDR2 is SVGEGT in the germline V gene. The V end lost 0 bases, the J end lost 7 bases, and 7 bases lay between the germline ends. This CDR3 is 13 amino acids long. The CDR3 bases are TGTGCCAGCAGTTACTCGAGATCTAATGAGCAGTTCTTC. It is translated as CASSYSRSNEQFF.

This clone showed up just a few times. The chain has TRBV5-1 and TRBJ1-1, with D maybe TRBD1 (6 bases). Trimming cost V 0 bases and J 3 bases, with 6 bases left between them. The CDR3 has 13 amino acids. Per the germline V gene, CDR1 is SGHRS and CDR2 is YFSETQ. As DNA, the CDR3 is TGCGCCAGCAGCTTGGACAGGGACACTGAAGCTTTCTTT. This codes for CASSLDRDTEAFF.